The 3 T cell receptor beta chains below all came from one sample that was sequenced in a study of blood T cell repertoires in COVID-19. Sequencing used immunoSEQ multiplex PCR; TCRdb keeps in-frame clones, though not all of them. Of approximately 250,000 clones listed, just under 85% are singletons. Sequencing used peripheral blood. These receptors all stem from a woman aged 55-69 years with active or convalescent COVID-19.

The chain couples TRBV4-1 to TRBJ1-1; D gene uncertain. The germline V and J ends were trimmed by 1 base and 7 bases, with 7 bases remaining between them. This CDR3 comprises 12 residues. Germline lookup yields CDR1 MGHRA and CDR2 YSYEKL. CDR3 in DNA: TGCGCCAGCAGCCAAGCGTACGGTGAAGCTTTCTTT. It encodes CASSQAYGEAFF.

J is TRBJ2-1 and V is TRBV5-6; 11 nucleotides align to TRBD2. After removal of 2 bases from V and 8 bases from J, the junction contained 9 bases not matched to a gene. This CDR3 is 16 amino acids long. The V gene's germline CDR1 is SGHDT and CDR2 YYEEEE. The CDR3: CASSFTLAGELDEQFF. The CDR3, as DNA: TGTGCCAGCAGCTTTACACTAGCGGGAGAGTTGGATGAGCAGTTCTTC. Combining the CDR3 with reference TRBV5-6 and TRBJ2-1 gives the whole variable domain DAGVTQSPTHLIKTRGQQVTLRCSPKSGHDTVSWYQQALGQGPQFIFQYYEEEERQRGNFPDRFSGHQFPNYSSELNVNALLLGDSALYLCASSFTLAGELDEQFFGPGTRLTVL.

This chain connects TRBV5-1 to TRBJ2-2, with 7 bases identical to TRBD1. Unmatched junction bases numbered 3, after V lost 0 bases and J lost 4 bases. Germline V lookup: CDR1 SGHRS, CDR2 YFSETQ. The CDR3 length is 15 residues. The CDR3 coding sequence is TGCGCCAGCAGCTTGGTTTCAGGGGGCACCGGGGAGCTGTTTTTT. Protein product: CASSLVSGGTGELFF.